This T cell receptor (beta chain) was profiled in a study of identical twins. J gave up 4 bases and V 5 bases, and 5 bases lay outside the gene matches. CDR3 length: 16 residues. Germline V CDR1 and CDR2: SGHAT, FQNNGV. Template switching (which added a universal primer site) was used, and cDNA carried unique molecular identifiers. MiXCR was run by TCRdb on the 5' RACE reads, yielding one entry per CDR3 protein. The sample contains approximately 530,000 distinct CDR3 sequences, about a fifth of which appear only once. These data also formed part of another study, on yellow fever vaccine responses in identical twins.

The source material was CD4+ T cells sorted from blood. The genes are TRBV11-2 and TRBJ2-5; 15 nucleotides match TRBD2. The sequence came from a woman between 18 and 29 years old in good health. This chain's CDR3 is CASSPPGLAGGETQYF. CDR3 sequence (DNA): TGTGCCAGCAGCCCCCCGGGACTAGCGGGAGGAGAGACCCAGTACTTC.